The clone carrying this T cell receptor (beta chain) has ten or more counts. Its antigen is unknown. The read comes to an end 3 residues before the CDR3 does, leaving the germline J gene to fill in the end. The data belong to a study of T cell clonality in common variable immunodeficiency. The study's findings and limits: CVID subjects had higher TCRbeta clonality than healthy controls, most marked in about a third.

Here immunoSEQ multiplex PCR was the method, and the copy in TCRdb shows in-frame clones only, minus some. Altogether 45,000 to 70,000 clones were found in the sample, and no singletons occur. Most patients and controls had Caucasian heritage. The CDR3 is made up of 14 amino acids. V dropped 1 base and J dropped 2 bases, with 8 bases sitting between them. CDR1 is SGHRS, CDR2 YFSETQ, per germline. The source of this sequence is a person aged 18 to 69 in good health. This chain connects TRBV5-1 to TRBJ2-3; D unclear. The source material was peripheral blood mononuclear cells. CDR3 amino acids: CASSLSLDTDTQYF. The CDR3 bases that were read are TGCGCCAGCAGCTTGTCTCTAGACACAGATACG.